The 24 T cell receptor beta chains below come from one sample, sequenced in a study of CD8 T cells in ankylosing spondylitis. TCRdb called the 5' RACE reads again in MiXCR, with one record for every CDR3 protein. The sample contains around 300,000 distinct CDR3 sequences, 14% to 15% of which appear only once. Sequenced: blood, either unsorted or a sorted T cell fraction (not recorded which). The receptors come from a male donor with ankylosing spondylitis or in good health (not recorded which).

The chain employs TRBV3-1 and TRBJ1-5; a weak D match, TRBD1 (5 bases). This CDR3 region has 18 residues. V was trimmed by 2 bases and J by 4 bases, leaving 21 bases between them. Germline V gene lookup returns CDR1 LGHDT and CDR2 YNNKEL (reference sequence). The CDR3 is CASSQSPIAGGRNQPQHF. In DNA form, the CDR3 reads TGTGCCAGCAGCCAAAGCCCCATTGCCGGGGGAAGAAATCAGCCCCAGCATTTT.

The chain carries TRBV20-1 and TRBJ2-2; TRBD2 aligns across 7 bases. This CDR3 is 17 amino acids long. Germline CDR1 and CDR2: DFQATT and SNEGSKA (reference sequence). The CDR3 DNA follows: TGCTGCGCTAGACCTCGAGTGGGGGGAGGGAGCACCGGGGAGCTGTTTTTT. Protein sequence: CCARPRVGGGSTGELFF.

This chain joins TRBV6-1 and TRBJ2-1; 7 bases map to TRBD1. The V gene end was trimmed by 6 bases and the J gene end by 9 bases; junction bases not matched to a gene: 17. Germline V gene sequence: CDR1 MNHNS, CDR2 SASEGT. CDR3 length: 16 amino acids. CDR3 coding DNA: TGTGCCAGCAGCCAATTGACAGGGCTACAAGAGGGTGAGCAGTTCTTC. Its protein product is CASSQLTGLQEGEQFF.

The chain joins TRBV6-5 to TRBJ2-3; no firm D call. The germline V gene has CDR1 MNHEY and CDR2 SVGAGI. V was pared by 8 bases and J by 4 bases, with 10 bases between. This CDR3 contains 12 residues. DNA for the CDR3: TGTGCCAGCGGACGCTGGGCAGATACGCAGTATTTT. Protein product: CASGRWADTQYF.

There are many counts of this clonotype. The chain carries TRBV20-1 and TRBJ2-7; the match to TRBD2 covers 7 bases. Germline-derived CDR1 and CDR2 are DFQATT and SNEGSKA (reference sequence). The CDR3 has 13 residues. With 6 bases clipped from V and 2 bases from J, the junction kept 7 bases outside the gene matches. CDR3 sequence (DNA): TGCAGTGCGGGAGGGGAATTTACCTACGAGCAGTACTTC. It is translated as CSAGGEFTYEQYF.

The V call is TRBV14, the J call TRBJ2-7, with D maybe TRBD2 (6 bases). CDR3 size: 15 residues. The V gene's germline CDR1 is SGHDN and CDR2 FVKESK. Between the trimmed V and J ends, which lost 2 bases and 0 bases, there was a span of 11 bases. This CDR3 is CASSQSGESSYEQYF. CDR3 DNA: TGTGCCAGCAGCCAATCGGGGGAGAGCTCCTACGAGCAGTACTTC.

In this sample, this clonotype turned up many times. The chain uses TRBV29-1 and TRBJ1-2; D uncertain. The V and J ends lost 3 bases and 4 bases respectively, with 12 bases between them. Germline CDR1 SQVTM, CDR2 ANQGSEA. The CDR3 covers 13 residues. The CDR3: CSVEKGLGYGYTF. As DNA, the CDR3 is TGCAGCGTTGAGAAAGGTCTTGGCTATGGCTACACCTTC. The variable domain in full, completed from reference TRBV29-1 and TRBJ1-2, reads SAVISQKPSRDICQRGTSLTIQCQVDSQVTMMFWYRQQPGQSLTLIATANQGSEATYESGFVIDKFPISRPNLTFSTLTVSNMSPEDSSIYLCSVEKGLGYGYTFGSGTRLTVV.

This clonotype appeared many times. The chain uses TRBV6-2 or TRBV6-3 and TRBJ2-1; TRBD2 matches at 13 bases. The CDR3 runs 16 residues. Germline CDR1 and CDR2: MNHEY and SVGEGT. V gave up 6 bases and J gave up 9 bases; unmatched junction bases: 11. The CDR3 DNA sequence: TGTGCCAGCAGCCGCTTCGGGACTAGCGGGGAAGGTGAGCAGTTCTTC. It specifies CASSRFGTSGEGEQFF.

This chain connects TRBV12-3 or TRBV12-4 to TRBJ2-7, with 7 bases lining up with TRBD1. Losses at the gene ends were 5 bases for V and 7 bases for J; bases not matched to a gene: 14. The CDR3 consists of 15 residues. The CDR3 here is CASSPRQGHLGEQYF. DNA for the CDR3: TGTGCCAGCAGTCCCCGACAGGGCCATCTCGGAGAGCAGTACTTC.

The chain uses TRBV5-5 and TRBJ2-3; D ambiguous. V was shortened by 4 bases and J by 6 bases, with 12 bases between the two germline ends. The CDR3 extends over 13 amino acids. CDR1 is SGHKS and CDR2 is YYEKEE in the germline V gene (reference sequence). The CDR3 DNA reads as TGTGCCAGCAGCCCTTGGCTCCTTGATACGCAGTATTTT. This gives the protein CASSPWLLDTQYF. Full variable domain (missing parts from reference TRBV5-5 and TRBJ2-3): DAGVTQSPTHLIKTRGQQVTLRCSPISGHKSVSWYQQVLGQGPQFIFQYYEKEERGRGNFPDRFSARQFPNYSSELNVNALLLGDSALYLCASSPWLLDTQYFGPGTRLTVL.

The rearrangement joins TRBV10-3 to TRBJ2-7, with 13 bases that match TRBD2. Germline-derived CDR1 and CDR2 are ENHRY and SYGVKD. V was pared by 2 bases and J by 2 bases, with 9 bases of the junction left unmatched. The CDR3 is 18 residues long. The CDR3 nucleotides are TGTGCCATCAGTGAGGTACCGGGACTAGCGGGGCCGGCCTACGAGCAGTACTTC. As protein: CAISEVPGLAGPAYEQYF.

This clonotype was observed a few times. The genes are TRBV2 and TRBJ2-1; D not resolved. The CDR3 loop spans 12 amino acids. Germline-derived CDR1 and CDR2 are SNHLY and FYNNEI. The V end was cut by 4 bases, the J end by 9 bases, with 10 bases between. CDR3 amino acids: CASSAHTGEQFF. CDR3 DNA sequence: TGTGCCAGCAGTGCCCACACTGGTGAGCAGTTCTTC.

CDR3 DNA: TGTGCCAGCAGCCTTATGGGCTCGGCGGTGGCAGATACGCAGTATTTT. Translation gives CASSLMGSAVADTQYF. The chain links TRBV12-3 or TRBV12-4 to TRBJ2-3; no reliable D call. CDR3 length: 16 residues. V shed 6 bases and J shed 4 bases, with 20 bases lying between them.

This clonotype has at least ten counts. This CDR3 reads CSEREGTSSGNTIYF. The CDR3 nucleotides are TGCAGCGAAAGGGAGGGGACCAGCTCTGGAAACACCATATATTTT. The rearrangement links TRBV29-1 to TRBJ1-3; the D gene is possibly TRBD1 (5 bases). V was shortened by 7 bases and J by 0 bases, with 16 bases between the two germline ends. Germline V CDR1 and CDR2: SQVTM, ANQGSEA. The CDR3 totals 15 residues.

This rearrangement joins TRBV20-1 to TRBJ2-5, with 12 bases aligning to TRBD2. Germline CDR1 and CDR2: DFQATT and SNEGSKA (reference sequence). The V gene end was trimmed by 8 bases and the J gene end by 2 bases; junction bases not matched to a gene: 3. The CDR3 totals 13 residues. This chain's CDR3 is CSKLAGGQETQYF. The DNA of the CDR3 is TGCAGTAAGCTAGCGGGGGGGCAAGAGACCCAGTACTTC.

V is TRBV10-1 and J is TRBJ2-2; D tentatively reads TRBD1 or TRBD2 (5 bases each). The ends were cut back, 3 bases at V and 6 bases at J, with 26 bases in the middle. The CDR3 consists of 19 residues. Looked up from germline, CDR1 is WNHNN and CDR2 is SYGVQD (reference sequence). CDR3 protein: CASSDKFGGARRGSGELFF. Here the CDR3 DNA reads TGCGCCAGCAGTGATAAATTTGGGGGTGCTCGGAGAGGTTCCGGGGAGCTGTTTTTT.

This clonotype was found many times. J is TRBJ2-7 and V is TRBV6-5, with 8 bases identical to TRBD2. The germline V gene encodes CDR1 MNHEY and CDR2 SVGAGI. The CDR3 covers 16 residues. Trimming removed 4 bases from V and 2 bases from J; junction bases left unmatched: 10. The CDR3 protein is CASSSIGLASAYEQYF. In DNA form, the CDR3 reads TGTGCCAGCAGTTCTATCGGACTAGCCTCCGCCTACGAGCAGTACTTC.

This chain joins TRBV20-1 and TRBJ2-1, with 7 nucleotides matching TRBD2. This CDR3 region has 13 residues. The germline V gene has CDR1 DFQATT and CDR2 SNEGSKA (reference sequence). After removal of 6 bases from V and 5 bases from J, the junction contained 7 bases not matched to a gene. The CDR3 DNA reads TGCAGTGCCCCCACCGGGGGGAACAATGAGCAGTTCTTC. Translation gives CSAPTGGNNEQFF.

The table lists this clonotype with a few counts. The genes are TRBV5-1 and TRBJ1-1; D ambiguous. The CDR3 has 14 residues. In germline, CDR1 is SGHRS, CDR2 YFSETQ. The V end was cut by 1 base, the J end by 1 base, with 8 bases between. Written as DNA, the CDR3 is TGCGCCAGCAGCTTGAACAGTCCGAACACTGAAGCTTTCTTT. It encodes CASSLNSPNTEAFF.

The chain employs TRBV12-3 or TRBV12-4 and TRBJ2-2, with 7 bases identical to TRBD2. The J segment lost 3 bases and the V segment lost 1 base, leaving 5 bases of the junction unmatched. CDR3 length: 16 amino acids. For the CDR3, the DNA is TGTGCCAGCAGTTTAGGGGAGGGGATCGACACCGGGGAGCTGTTTTTT. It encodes CASSLGEGIDTGELFF.

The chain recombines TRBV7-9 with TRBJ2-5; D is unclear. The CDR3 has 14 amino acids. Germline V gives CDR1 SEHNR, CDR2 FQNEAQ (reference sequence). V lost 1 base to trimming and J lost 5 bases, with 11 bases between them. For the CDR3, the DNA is TGTGCCAGCAGCTTAGGTCAAGTCGGGGAGACCCAGTACTTC. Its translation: CASSLGQVGETQYF. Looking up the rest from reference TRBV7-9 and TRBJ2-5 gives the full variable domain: DTGVSQNPRHKITKRGQNVTFRCDPISEHNRLYWYRQTLGQGPEFLTYFQNEAQLEKSRLLSDRFSAERPKGSFSTLEIQRTEQGDSAMYLCASSLGQVGETQYFGPGTRLLVL.

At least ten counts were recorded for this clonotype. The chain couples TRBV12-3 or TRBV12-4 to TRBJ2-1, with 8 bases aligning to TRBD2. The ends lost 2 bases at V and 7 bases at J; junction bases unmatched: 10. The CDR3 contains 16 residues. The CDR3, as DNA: TGTGCCAGCAGTTTACAGGAGCGGGGGCTGGGGAATGAGCAGTTCTTC. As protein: CASSLQERGLGNEQFF.

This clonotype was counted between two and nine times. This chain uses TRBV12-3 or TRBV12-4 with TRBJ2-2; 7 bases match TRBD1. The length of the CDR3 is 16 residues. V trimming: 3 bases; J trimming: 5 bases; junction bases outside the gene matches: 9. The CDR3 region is CASSFRGTARTGELFF. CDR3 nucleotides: TGTGCCAGCAGTTTTAGGGGGACAGCTAGGACCGGGGAGCTGTTTTTT.

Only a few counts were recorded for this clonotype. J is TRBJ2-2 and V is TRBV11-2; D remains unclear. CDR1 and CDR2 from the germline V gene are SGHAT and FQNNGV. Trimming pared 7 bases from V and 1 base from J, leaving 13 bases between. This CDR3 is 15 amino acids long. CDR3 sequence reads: CASKFAWENTGELFF. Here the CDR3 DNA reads TGTGCCAGCAAATTCGCTTGGGAGAACACCGGGGAGCTGTTTTTT.